Listed below are T cell receptor beta chains from one sample, sequenced in a study of blood T cell repertoires in COVID-19. Here immunoSEQ multiplex PCR was the method, and the copy in TCRdb shows in-frame clones only, minus some. The sample holds under 85,000 clones, over 70% seen once. Sample: peripheral blood. These receptors came from a human donor in a cohort sampled during active COVID-19. Both conserved end residues are part of each CDR3.

TRBV5-6	TRBJ1-2	CGGPEPGGGHGYTF
TRBV5-4	TRBJ2-7	CASSFGGAFDEQYF
TRBV7-8	TRBJ1-1	CASSLGGGTEAFF
TRBV2	TRBJ2-3	CASSEGPGSDTQYF
TRBV11-2	TRBJ2-5	CASSLVWGPLKETQYF
TRBV5-6	TRBJ1-1	CASSLGRGVEAFF
TRBV7-9	TRBJ2-5	CASSFELAGGTTTQYF
TRBV6-1	TRBJ2-7	CASSESAVLEQYF
TRBV5-1	TRBJ1-2	CASSLAQGASNYGYTF
TRBV9	TRBJ1-2	CASSPHLDRGSSLYGYTF
TRBV6-2/TRBV6-3	TRBJ2-2	CACSYGLGAGGTGELFF
TRBV6-2/TRBV6-3	TRBJ2-7	CASSGPGQGSYEQYF
TRBV5-6	TRBJ1-4	CASSWRFAGGEKLFF
TRBV2	TRBJ1-1	CASVYGGKAFF
TRBV29-1	TRBJ1-1	CSVAGTGGGNTEAFF
TRBV5-1	TRBJ1-6	CASSLGPADSPLHF
TRBV5-1	TRBJ2-1	CASSLERGDNEQFF
TRBV3-1/TRBV3-2	TRBJ1-4	CASSQQIRQTNEKLFF
TRBV24-1	TRBJ2-3	CATRTSGGTDTQYF
TRBV6-5	TRBJ1-2	CASSLGQRRDGYTF
TRBV19	TRBJ1-5	CASSRTGTGGNQPQHF
TRBV5-1	TRBJ1-4	CASSLGISGQHNEKLFF
TRBV6-5	TRBJ2-1	CVSSWDRDWYNEQFF
TRBV3-1/TRBV3-2	TRBJ2-2	CAISDRAHTGELFF
TRBV5-1	TRBJ2-1	CASSLGARGVDNEQFF
TRBV28	TRBJ1-4	CASSHRDRLHEKLFF
TRBV19	TRBJ1-5	CASSEQSHQPQHF
TRBV28	TRBJ2-7	CASNKVRVRVYEQYF
TRBV7-9	TRBJ1-1	CASNSVGGTEAFF
TRBV10-2	TRBJ2-7	CASSDFSYEQYF
TRBV7-2	TRBJ1-2	CASSLTPRAGSDGYTF
TRBV4-1	TRBJ2-5	CASSQDWGGETQYF
TRBV6-1	TRBJ1-3	CASSGRGKGGRENTIYF
TRBV7-2	TRBJ2-3	CASSLGRGKVADTQYF
TRBV3-1/TRBV3-2	TRBJ2-1	CASRGRQRGVYNEQFF
TRBV11-2	TRBJ2-2	CASSLVQGTGELFF
TRBV7-9	TRBJ2-3	CASSLAGAEVHKDTQYF
TRBV7-9	TRBJ1-2	CASSLPSRGGYTF
TRBV10-3	TRBJ1-2	CAINPGQDNYGYTF
TRBV5-6	TRBJ1-6	CASSLTRASYNSPLHF
TRBV5-1	TRBJ1-2	CASSPGGGGNYGYTF